This is a list of T cell receptor beta chains from one sample in a study of cytomegalovirus exposure and HLA in healthy donors. TCRdb's table, derived via immunoSEQ multiplex PCR, lists solely in-frame clones and lacks some. The table lists 65,000 to 85,000 clones, with 2.4% in the top ten. The sequenced sample was PBMCs. The source of these receptors is a female donor in good health and CMV-seropositive. CDR3s include the opening cysteine and the closing phenylalanine or tryptophan.

j_call,cdr3_length,v_call,cdr3_aa
TRBJ1-1,13,TRBV27,CASSFSSREEAFF
TRBJ2-5,18,TRBV7-9,CASSLMLAGAWGGETQYF
TRBJ2-1,16,TRBV7-2,CASSSVAGVRYNEQFF
TRBJ2-7,15,TRBV4-3,CASSQDGQGAREQYF
TRBJ2-7,14,TRBV19,CASSPQMRDYEQYF
TRBJ2-1,14,TRBV6-6,CASSAGQGGNEQFF
TRBJ1-2,13,TRBV10-3,CAGTATANYGYTF
TRBJ1-5,15,TRBV19,CASSFGQGAFQPQHF
TRBJ2-7,15,TRBV4-3,CASSQETGVDYEQYF
TRBJ2-7,15,TRBV7-3,CASSLSGLAVHEQYF
TRBJ2-5,14,TRBV9,CASSVGTGEETQYF
TRBJ1-3,15,TRBV4-3,CASSPPGQGANTIYF
TRBJ1-2,16,TRBV7-8,CASHPAGTGGHGGYTF
TRBJ2-7,12,TRBV29-1,CSVEGAGDEQYF
TRBJ1-5,16,TRBV6-5,CASSYSRAGGLFPQHF
TRBJ2-3,16,TRBV7-6,CASSQVAGGRTDTQYF
TRBJ2-2,15,TRBV6-1,CASTETGGDTGELFF
-,15,TRBV15,CATSRSGQGAVEQYF
TRBJ1-2,14,TRBV18,CASSSQGVYYGYTF
TRBJ2-2,15,TRBV30,CAWDIGTSGTGELFF
TRBJ1-2,16,TRBV7-9,CASSSSTGTRNYGYTF
TRBJ2-7,12,TRBV28,CASSLEGGEKYF
TRBJ2-3,16,TRBV9,CASSVEAGRTTDTQYF
TRBJ2-1,16,TRBV4-1,CASSQVAGGDHNEQFF
TRBJ2-3,17,TRBV4-3,CASSQDGPVSPTDKQYF
TRBJ2-7,14,TRBV18,CASSRDRDTYEQYF
TRBJ2-5,15,TRBV28,CASSLREEFWETQYF
TRBJ2-6,17,TRBV28,CAYPRPDRDTGANVLTF
TRBJ1-1,13,TRBV9,CASSGEREAEAFF
TRBJ2-1,15,TRBV18,CASSRNPGQKGEQFF
TRBJ2-7,15,TRBV4-3,CASSQGASPSYEQYF
TRBJ2-5,13,TRBV10-3,CATSQGQRETQYF